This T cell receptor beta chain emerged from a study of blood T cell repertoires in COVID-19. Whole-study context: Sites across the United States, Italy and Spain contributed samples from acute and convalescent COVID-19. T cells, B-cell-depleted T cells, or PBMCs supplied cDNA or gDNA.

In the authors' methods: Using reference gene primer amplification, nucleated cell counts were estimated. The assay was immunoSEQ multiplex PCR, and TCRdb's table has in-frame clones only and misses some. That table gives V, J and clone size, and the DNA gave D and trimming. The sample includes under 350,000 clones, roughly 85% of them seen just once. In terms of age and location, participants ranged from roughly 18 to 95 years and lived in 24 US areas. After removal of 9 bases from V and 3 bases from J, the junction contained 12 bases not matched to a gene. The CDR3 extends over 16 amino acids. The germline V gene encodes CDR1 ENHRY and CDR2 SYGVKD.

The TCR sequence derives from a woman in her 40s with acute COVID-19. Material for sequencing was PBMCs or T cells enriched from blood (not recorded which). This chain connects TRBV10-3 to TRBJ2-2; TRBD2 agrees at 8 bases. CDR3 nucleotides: TGTGCCATAGGGAGGGGAAAAGCGGGAGACACCGGGGAGCTGTTTTTT. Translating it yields CAIGRGKAGDTGELFF.